The clone carrying this T cell receptor beta chain was seen ten or more times. Its antigen is undetermined. Mismatch with germline at one junction end may stem from a read error. Preparation of the unsorted libraries drew on 2 million PBMCs stored at -80 C. Every sequencing run produced over 160 million TCR-beta sequences, and the sequences from any one run covered 15-18 subjects. TCRdb reprocessed the 5' RACE reads with MiXCR, giving one entry per CDR3 protein. The data contain more than 70,000 distinct CDR3 sequences, approximately 17% of them seen just once; the ten biggest clones take up 15% to 19%. This sample is drawn from a study of neurological immune-mediated disorders. Study-wide findings and caveats: Among expanded clones, no CDR3 amino acid sequences were shared across subjects, a pattern suggesting private repertoires in all groups.

This CDR3 spans 14 amino acids. CDR1 is DFQATT and CDR2 is SNEGSKA in the germline V gene (reference sequence). The chain couples TRBV20-1 to TRBJ2-2; possible D gene TRBD2, 5 bases. This clonotype was sampled from a woman in her 40s in good health. The sample consisted of PBMCs. The CDR3 sequence: CSVRRALGAGELFF. Here the CDR3 DNA reads TGCAGTGTTAGAAGAGCGCTCGGGGCCGGGGAGCTGTTTTTT.